The text below deals with one T cell receptor beta chain. Its target is unknown. CDR3 length equals 15 residues. V lost 5 bases and J lost 5; bases outside the gene matches: 8. In germline, CDR1 is SGHTA, CDR2 FQGNSA. This sample is part of a study of blood T cells in healthy people across ages. A J-beta primer mix and a sample-barcoded 5' primer were used in a second PCR of about 7 to 11 cycles. TCRdb itself ran the 5' RACE reads through MiXCR, one entry per CDR3 protein. The sample lists over 950,000 distinct CDR3 sequences, roughly 50% occurring once. General observations from the study: Estimates based on one million T cells were treated as lower bounds.

This receptor was identified in an older woman in good health. The chain uses TRBV7-2 and TRBJ2-5, with TRBD2 identical over 10 bases. Sequencing used blood. This CDR3 is CASSPTSGVGETQYF. The CDR3 region has the DNA TGTGCCAGCAGCCCTACTAGCGGGGTCGGGGAGACCCAGTACTTC.